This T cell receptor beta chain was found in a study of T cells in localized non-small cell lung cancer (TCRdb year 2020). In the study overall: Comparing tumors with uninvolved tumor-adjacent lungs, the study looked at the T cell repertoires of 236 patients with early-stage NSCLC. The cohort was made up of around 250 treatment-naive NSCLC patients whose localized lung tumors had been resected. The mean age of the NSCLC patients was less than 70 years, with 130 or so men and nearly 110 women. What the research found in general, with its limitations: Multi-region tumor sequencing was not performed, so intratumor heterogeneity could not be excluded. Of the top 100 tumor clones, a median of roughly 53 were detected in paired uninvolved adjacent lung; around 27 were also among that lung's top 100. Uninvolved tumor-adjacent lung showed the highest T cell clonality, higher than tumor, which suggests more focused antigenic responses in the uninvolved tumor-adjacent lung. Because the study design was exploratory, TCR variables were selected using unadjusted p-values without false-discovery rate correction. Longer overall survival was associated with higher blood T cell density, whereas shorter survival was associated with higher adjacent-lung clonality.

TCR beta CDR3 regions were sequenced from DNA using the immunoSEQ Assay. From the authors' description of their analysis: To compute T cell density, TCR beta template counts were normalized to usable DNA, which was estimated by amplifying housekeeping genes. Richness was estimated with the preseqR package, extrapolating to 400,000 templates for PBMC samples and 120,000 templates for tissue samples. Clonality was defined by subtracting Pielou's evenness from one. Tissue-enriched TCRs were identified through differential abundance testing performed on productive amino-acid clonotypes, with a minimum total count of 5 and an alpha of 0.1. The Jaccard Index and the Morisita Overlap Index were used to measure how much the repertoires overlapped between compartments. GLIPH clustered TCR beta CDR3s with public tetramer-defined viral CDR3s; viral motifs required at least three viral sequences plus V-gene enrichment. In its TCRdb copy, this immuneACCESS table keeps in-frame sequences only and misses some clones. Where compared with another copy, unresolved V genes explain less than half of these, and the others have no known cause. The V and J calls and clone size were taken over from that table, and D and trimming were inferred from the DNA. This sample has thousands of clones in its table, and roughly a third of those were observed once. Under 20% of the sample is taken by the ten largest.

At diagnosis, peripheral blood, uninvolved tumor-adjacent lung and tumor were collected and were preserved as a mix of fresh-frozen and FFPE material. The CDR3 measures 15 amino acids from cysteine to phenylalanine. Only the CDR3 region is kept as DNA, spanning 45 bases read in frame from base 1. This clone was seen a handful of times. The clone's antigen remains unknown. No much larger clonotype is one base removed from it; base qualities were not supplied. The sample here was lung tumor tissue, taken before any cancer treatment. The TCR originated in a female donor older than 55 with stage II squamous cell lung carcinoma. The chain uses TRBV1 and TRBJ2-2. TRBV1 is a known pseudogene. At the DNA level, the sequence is TGCGCCAGCAGCTCCGGGACGGCGAACACCGGGGAGCTGTTTTTT. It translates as CASSSGTANTGELFF.